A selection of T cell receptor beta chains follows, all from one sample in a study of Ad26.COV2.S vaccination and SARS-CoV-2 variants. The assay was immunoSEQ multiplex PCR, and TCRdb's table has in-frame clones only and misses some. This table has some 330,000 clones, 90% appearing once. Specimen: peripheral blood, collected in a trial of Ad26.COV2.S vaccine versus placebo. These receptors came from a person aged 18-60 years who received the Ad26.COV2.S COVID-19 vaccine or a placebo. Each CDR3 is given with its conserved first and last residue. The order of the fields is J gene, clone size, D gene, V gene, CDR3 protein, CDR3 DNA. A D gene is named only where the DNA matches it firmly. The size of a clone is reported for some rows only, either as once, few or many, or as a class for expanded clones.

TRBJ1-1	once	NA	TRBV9	CASSGGLGGPKAFF	TGTGCCAGCAGCGGAGGGCTCGGGGGGCCAAAAGCTTTCTTT
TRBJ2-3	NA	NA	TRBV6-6	CASSSERSRRDIRASSTDTQYF	TGTGCCAGCAGCTCTGAAAGGAGCCGGCGGGACATCCGTGCCTCTAGCACAGATACGCAGTATTTT
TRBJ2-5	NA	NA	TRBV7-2	CASSLHSVGGLQETQYF	TGTGCCAGCAGCCTCCACTCAGTGGGCGGGCTCCAAGAGACCCAGTACTTC
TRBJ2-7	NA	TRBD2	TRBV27	CASSLNLAALHEQYF	TGTGCCAGCAGTTTAAATCTAGCGGCCCTCCACGAGCAGTACTTC
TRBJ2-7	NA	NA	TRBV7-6	CASSSHVGGRLYEQYF	TGTGCCAGCAGCTCCCATGTAGGGGGGCGCCTGTACGAGCAGTACTTC
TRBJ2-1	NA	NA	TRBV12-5	CASGFTNLATSYNEQFF	TGTGCTAGTGGTTTCACGAATCTAGCGACTAGTTACAATGAGCAGTTCTTC
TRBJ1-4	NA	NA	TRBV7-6	CASSLGGVLTNEKLFF	TGTGCCAGCAGCTTAGGAGGGGTTTTAACTAATGAAAAACTGTTTTTT
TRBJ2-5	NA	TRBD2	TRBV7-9	CAGAPWGLAEETQYF	TGTGCCGGCGCGCCCTGGGGACTAGCAGAAGAGACCCAGTACTTC
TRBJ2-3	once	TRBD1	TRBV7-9	CAISDRGTDTQYF	TGTGCCATCTCGGACAGGGGCACAGATACGCAGTATTTT
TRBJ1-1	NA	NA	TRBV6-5	CASSPRNTEAFF	TGTGCCAGCAGCCCGAGGAACACTGAAGCTTTCTTT
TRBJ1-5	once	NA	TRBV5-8	CASSLGGGLAYSNQPQHF	TGTGCCAGCAGCTTGGGTGGGGGACTCGCCTATAGCAATCAGCCCCAGCATTTT
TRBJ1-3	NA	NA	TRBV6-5	CASLSWAMNTIYF	TGTGCCAGCTTAAGTTGGGCAATGAACACCATATATTTT
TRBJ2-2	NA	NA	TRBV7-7	CASSLGGWASGELFF	TGTGCCAGCAGCTTAGGGGGTTGGGCCTCCGGGGAGCTGTTTTTT
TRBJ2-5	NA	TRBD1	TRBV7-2	CASSRTGFETQYF	TGTGCCAGCAGCAGGACAGGGTTCGAGACCCAGTACTTC
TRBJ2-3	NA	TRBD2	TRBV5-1	CASSSRLAGGTDTQYF	TGCGCCAGCAGCTCCCGACTAGCGGGGGGCACAGATACGCAGTATTTT
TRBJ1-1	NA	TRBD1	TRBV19	CASSAGQGLNTEAFF	TGTGCCAGTAGTGCCGGACAGGGGTTGAACACTGAAGCTTTCTTT
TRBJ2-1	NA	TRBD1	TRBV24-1	CATSDQGQSYNEQFF	TGTGCCACCAGTGATCAGGGACAGTCCTACAATGAGCAGTTCTTC
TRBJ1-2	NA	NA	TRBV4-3	CASSQLDISYGYTF	TGCGCCAGCAGCCAATTGGACATTTCCTATGGCTACACCTTC
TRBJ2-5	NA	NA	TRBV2	CASSESDWLGETQYF	TGTGCCAGCAGCGAGTCTGACTGGTTGGGAGAGACCCAGTACTTC
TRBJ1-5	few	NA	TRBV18	CASSPPEAANQPQHF	TGTGCCAGCTCACCACCGGAGGCCGCTAATCAGCCCCAGCATTTT
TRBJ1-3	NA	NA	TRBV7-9	CASSLVGGLAGNTIYF	TGTGCCAGCAGCTTAGTCGGGGGGCTGGCTGGAAACACCATATATTTT
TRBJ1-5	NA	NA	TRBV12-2	CASRLVGADNQPQHF	TGTGCAAGTCGCTTAGTTGGGGCAGACAATCAGCCCCAGCATTTT
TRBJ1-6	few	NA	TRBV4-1	CASSRRAGASDSPLHF	TGCGCCAGCAGCCGAAGGGCAGGGGCCTCGGATTCACCCCTCCACTTT
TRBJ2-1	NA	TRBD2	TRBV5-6	CASSRGGATYNEQFF	TGTGCCAGCAGCCGCGGGGGGGCCACCTACAATGAGCAGTTCTTC
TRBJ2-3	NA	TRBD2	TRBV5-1	CASSSGTRGDTQYF	TGCGCCAGCAGCTCAGGGACTAGAGGAGATACGCAGTATTTT
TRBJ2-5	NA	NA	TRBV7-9	CASSPPSGTAQETQYF	TGTGCCAGCAGCCCCCCAAGCGGGACAGCCCAAGAGACCCAGTACTTC
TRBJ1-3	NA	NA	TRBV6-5	CASHWRKTGNTIYF	TGTGCCAGCCATTGGAGGAAGACCGGAAACACCATATATTTT
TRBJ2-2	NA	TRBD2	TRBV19	CASSIVLAGAEELFF	TGTGCCAGTAGTATAGTACTAGCGGGAGCCGAGGAGCTGTTTTTT
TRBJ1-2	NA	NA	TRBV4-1	CASSQEEGNYGYTF	TGCGCCAGCAGCCAAGAGGAGGGAAACTATGGCTACACCTTC